This T cell receptor (beta chain) was recovered during a study of CD8+CD57+ T cells in acquired aplastic anemia. Study in general: Sorted CD4+ and CD8+ cells gave an average of approximately 3.4 ug of DNA. Findings and caveats of the study: CD8+ Simpson's diversity showed no significant patient-control difference. It was found that roughly 31 CD8+ CDR3 sequences were shared between patients and controls.

Trimming removed 3 bases at V and 7 bases at J, with 9 bases between. The CDR3 is 12 residues long. CDR1 is ENHRY, CDR2 SYGVKD, per germline. With respect to this clonotype: The antigen is not known.

The template used for profiling TCR beta VDJ and CDR3 was genomic DNA. TCRdb re-analysed the reads in MiXCR, keeping a single row per CDR3 protein. This sample has about 170,000 distinct CDR3 sequences, with about 60% found just once. The chain uses TRBV10-3 and TRBJ1-2, with no clear D. The sample comprised sorted CD4+, CD8+, or CD8+CD57+ T cells (not recorded which) from PBMCs. The sequence came from a human donor in good health. CDR3 region: CAISEAGSGYTF. As DNA, the CDR3 is TGTGCCATCAGTGAAGCTGGGTCTGGCTACACCTTC.